Listed here are 6 T cell receptor beta chains from one sample, sequenced in a study of response to subunit inactivated influenza vaccine (dated by TCRdb to 2016 to 2018). Receptors were amplified or captured by RT-PCR. The run used an Illumina HiSeq 2500. In-frame beta chains were kept once TCRdb had trimmed the public reads at Q25 with fastp and called clones with MiXCR. Each CDR3 protein appears once, grouped with its most common genes and DNA. The sample table holds over 150,000 distinct CDR3 sequences, of which approximately 11% were seen once. Under 40% of the sample rests with the top ten. The sequencing used CD8+ T cells sorted from PBMCs, collected 23 months after vaccination. The receptors come from a man aged 50-75 years who received an inactivated influenza vaccine. Donor details come from another sample of the same person, matched by shared clones.

This chain connects TRBV11-2 to TRBJ2-3, with 10 positions matching TRBD2. Germline CDR1 is SGHAT and CDR2 is FQNNGV. The V segment lost 1 base and the J segment 9 bases; nucleotides outside the gene matches: 16. CDR3 size: 18 residues. The CDR3 loop reads CASSLGEILAGLSYTQYF. The CDR3 nucleotides are TGTGCCAGCAGCTTAGGGGAGATACTAGCGGGGCTATCCTACACGCAGTATTTT.

V is TRBV6-5 and J is TRBJ2-7; 8 bases are a match to TRBD1. Germline V gives CDR1 MNHEY, CDR2 SVGAGI. The CDR3 has 17 residues. With V trimmed by 0 bases and J by 6 bases, 13 bases remained unmatched. DNA of the CDR3: TGTGCCAGCAGTTACTCGAGAAGGGACAGGATCTTGAGCGAGCAGTACTTC. It specifies CASSYSRRDRILSEQYF.

This clonotype was seen more than once but under ten times. The chain joins TRBV28 to TRBJ2-5; no definite D call. CDR3 length: 16 amino acids. Germline lookup yields CDR1 MDHEN and CDR2 SYDVKM. Deletions cut 5 bases from V and 1 base from J, with 17 bases between. CDR3: CASSERRFRSQETQYF. The CDR3 region has the DNA TGTGCCAGCAGTGAGCGCAGATTCCGTTCCCAAGAGACCCAGTACTTC.

V gene TRBV5-1 combines with J gene TRBJ2-2; 9 nucleotides line up with TRBD1. The CDR3 is 15 residues long. Germline V gene data show CDR1 as SGHRS and CDR2 as YFSETQ. V trimming: 4 bases; J trimming: 4 bases; junction bases outside the gene matches: 5. The CDR3 reads CASSPDRGGTGELFF. The CDR3 nucleotides are TGCGCCAGCAGCCCGGACAGGGGAGGCACCGGGGAGCTGTTTTTT.

This clonotype has at least ten counts. V is TRBV10-3 and J is TRBJ2-5, with D perhaps assigned TRBD1 or TRBD2 (5 bases each). Trimming left V 0 bases short and J 3 bases short, with 11 bases between. Germline assignment: CDR1 ENHRY and CDR2 SYGVKD. The length of the CDR3 is 15 residues. The CDR3 nucleotides read TGTGCCATCAGTGAGTCCCGTGTGGGGGAAGAGACCCAGTACTTC. The encoded protein is CAISESRVGEETQYF.

The chain couples TRBV10-3 to TRBJ2-1, with a possible D match to TRBD2 (6 bases). The CDR3 loop spans 15 amino acids. V was clipped by 0 bases and J by 4 bases, with 10 bases between them. Germline V gene data show CDR1 as ENHRY and CDR2 as SYGVKD. The CDR3 sequence: CAISESPGVYNEQFF. DNA of the CDR3: TGTGCCATCAGTGAGTCACCGGGGGTGTACAATGAGCAGTTCTTC.